Below are 3 T cell receptor beta chains sequenced from a single sample in a study of beta chain features in type 1 diabetes. Overall study findings and caveats: People with Type 1 diabetes carried modestly yet significantly shorter TCRB CDR3s in all four CD4+ subsets.

Investigators reverse transcribed all isolated RNA, so they sequenced expressed TCRB transcripts. Using immunoSEQ multiplex PCR, the repertoire was profiled, and TCRdb retains in-frame clones only, with some absent. The sample contains some 660,000 clones, roughly 13% of which appear only once. No antigen is known for these receptors. The sequenced sample was naive CD4+ T cells from blood. The receptors originated from a young man with type 1 diabetes.

This clone was counted a few times. DNA of the CDR3: TGTGCCTGGAAGAGGGATAGCAATCAGCCCCAGCATTTT. This sequence encodes CAWKRDSNQPQHF. The rearrangement links TRBV30 to TRBJ1-5, with D hard to call. The V end was cut by 4 bases, the J end by 0 bases, with 7 bases between. Germline V gene lookup returns CDR1 GTSNPN and CDR2 SVGIG (reference sequence). The CDR3 contains 13 residues.

The V and J genes are TRBV10-3 and TRBJ1-1; 7 bases are a match to TRBD1. The CDR3 has 13 amino acids. In germline, CDR1 is ENHRY, CDR2 SYGVKD. Germline trimming cut 6 bases from V and 5 bases from J; bases unmatched to any gene: 6. The CDR3 coding sequence is TGTGCCATCAGAGTACAGGGGAATACTGAAGCTTTCTTT. Translating it yields CAIRVQGNTEAFF.

This chain joins TRBV2 and TRBJ2-7; D not resolved. The V and J ends lost 2 bases and 2 bases respectively, with 4 bases between them. The length of the CDR3 is 12 residues. CDR1 and CDR2 from the germline V gene are SNHLY and FYNNEI. The CDR3 loop is CASSELPYEQYF. The CDR3 region has the DNA TGTGCCAGCAGTGAATTACCCTACGAGCAGTACTTC.